This T cell receptor beta chain was found in a study of blood T cell repertoires in COVID-19. Study-wide background: The study drew acute and convalescent COVID-19 samples from the United States, Italy and Spain. Sources were T cells, B-cell-depleted T cells, or PBMCs; the material itself was cDNA or gDNA.

Germline assignment: CDR1 SGHKS and CDR2 YYEKEE (reference sequence). The J segment lost 6 bases and the V segment lost 0 bases, leaving 3 bases of the junction unmatched. The CDR3 loop spans 14 amino acids. Method: immunoSEQ multiplex PCR; TCRdb's copy keeps in-frame clones and lacks some. The sample holds 50,000 to 60,000 clones, about 80% seen once. Seattle's cohort entered during active infection and was followed longitudinally. The chain couples TRBV5-5 to TRBJ1-1, with TRBD1 matching 9 bases. The TCR originated in a man aged 80 or over with COVID-19, enrolled during active disease. Material: peripheral blood. This CDR3 is CASSLVTGGSEAFF. The CDR3 DNA follows: TGTGCCAGCAGCTTGGTGACAGGGGGTTCTGAAGCTTTCTTT. Full variable domain (remainder filled in from reference TRBV5-5 and TRBJ1-1): DAGVTQSPTHLIKTRGQQVTLRCSPISGHKSVSWYQQVLGQGPQFIFQYYEKEERGRGNFPDRFSARQFPNYSSELNVNALLLGDSALYLCASSLVTGGSEAFFGQGTRLTVV.